The 14 T cell receptor beta chains in this list originate from one sample, sequenced in a study of blood T cell repertoires in COVID-19. Clones were sequenced by immunoSEQ multiplex PCR, and TCRdb holds only the in-frame ones, with some missing. The repertoire consists of under 150,000 clones, with 88% occurring once and the leading ten covering more than 1%. Material: PBMCs or T cells enriched from blood (not recorded which). Receptors originate from a woman between 25 and 40 years old with acute COVID-19.

The CDR3 DNA is TGTGCCAGCAGGCCTGGGACTAGCGGACACAATGAGCAGTTCTTC. This codes for CASRPGTSGHNEQFF. The V and J genes are TRBV2 and TRBJ2-1, with TRBD2 identical over 11 bases. Germline-derived CDR1 and CDR2 are SNHLY and FYNNEI. Unmatched junction bases numbered 6, after V lost 6 bases and J lost 5 bases. The CDR3 extends over 15 amino acids.

This clone was observed a few times. The V gene is TRBV7-9, the J gene TRBJ1-2; tentative D call: TRBD1 (6 bases). The CDR3 is made up of 13 amino acids. Trimming cost V 6 bases and J 4 bases, with 12 bases left between them. Germline CDR1 is SEHNR and CDR2 is FQNEAQ (reference sequence). The CDR3 DNA sequence: TGTGCCAGCAGGGATACAGGGTCCTATGGCTACACCTTC. This gives the protein CASRDTGSYGYTF.

This clone was seen a handful of times. This chain uses TRBV28 with TRBJ1-2; D gene ambiguous. Trimming removed 4 bases from V and 2 bases from J, with 17 bases in between. CDR3 size: 16 residues. Germline V lookup: CDR1 MDHEN, CDR2 SYDVKM. CDR3 residues: CASSSGYRVQNYGYTF. The DNA for the CDR3 is TGTGCCAGCAGTTCTGGGTATCGGGTCCAGAACTATGGCTACACCTTC.

This chain joins TRBV11-2 and TRBJ2-5; D ambiguous. CDR3 length: 13 residues. V was clipped by 2 bases and J by 5 bases, with 9 bases between them. Germline V gene lookup returns CDR1 SGHAT and CDR2 FQNNGV. DNA of the CDR3: TGTGCCAGCAGCTTAATTCTCAGTGAGACCCAGTACTTC. Residues: CASSLILSETQYF.

This chain links TRBV27 with TRBJ2-7, with 7 bases lining up with TRBD1. The CDR3 has 13 residues. The junction had 3 bases not matched to a gene; V was cut back by 5 bases and J by 2 bases. CDR1 is MNHEY and CDR2 is SMNVEV in the germline V gene (reference sequence). The CDR3 sequence is CASSPGQPYEQYF. The DNA of the CDR3 is TGTGCCAGCAGTCCGGGACAGCCCTACGAGCAGTACTTC.

V and J are TRBV18 and TRBJ1-1, with 7 bases aligning to TRBD1. The germline CDR1 and CDR2 sequences are KGHSH and LQKENI. V shed 1 base and J 0 bases; nucleotides not matched to a gene: 2. The CDR3 is made up of 15 amino acids. This chain's CDR3 is CASSPQQGMNTEAFF. CDR3 nucleotides: TGTGCCAGCTCACCACAACAGGGGATGAACACTGAAGCTTTCTTT.

This chain joins TRBV5-1 and TRBJ2-7, with TRBD1 matching 8 bases. CDR1 is SGHRS, CDR2 YFSETQ, per germline. This CDR3 comprises 14 residues. J was trimmed by 4 bases and V by 0 bases; bases with no gene match: 3. The CDR3 nucleotides are TGCGCCAGCAGCTTGGACAGGGGGTCATACGAGCAGTACTTC. Translation: CASSLDRGSYEQYF.

The chain combines TRBV24-1 with TRBJ2-7; the D gene is possibly TRBD2 (5 bases). This CDR3 has 13 residues. The V gene lost 7 bases and the J gene lost 7 bases, with 16 bases spanning the gap. Germline V gives CDR1 KGHDR, CDR2 SFDVKD. CDR3 coding DNA: TGTGCCACCAGGCTATCCGAGGGTAGAGAGCAGTACTTC. Translating it yields CATRLSEGREQYF.

The chain links TRBV27 to TRBJ2-1; 11 bases line up with TRBD2. Germline assignment: CDR1 MNHEY and CDR2 SMNVEV (reference sequence). The CDR3 is made up of 17 amino acids. V gave up 6 bases and J gave up 7 bases; unmatched junction bases: 14. CDR3 nucleotides: TGTGCCAGCAGCTCTCTAGCGGGAGGTCGGGCAATAAATGAGCAGTTCTTC. Translation: CASSSLAGGRAINEQFF.

The chain combines TRBV24-1 with TRBJ2-3; possibly TRBD2 for D (6 bases). The CDR3 spans 15 residues. In germline, CDR1 is KGHDR, CDR2 SFDVKD. The V gene lost 4 bases and the J gene lost 2 bases, with 12 bases spanning the gap. The CDR3 DNA follows: TGTGCCACCAGTGAGAGGACTACCTCCACAGATACGCAGTATTTT. Protein: CATSERTTSTDTQYF.

V is TRBV7-6 and J is TRBJ2-2; no definite D call. The germline V gene has CDR1 SGHVS and CDR2 FNYEAQ. V shed 0 bases and J shed 0 bases, with 5 bases lying between them. This CDR3 region has 15 residues. As DNA, the CDR3 is TGTGCCAGCAGCTTAGCTTCCTCGAACACCGGGGAGCTGTTTTTT. Its translation: CASSLASSNTGELFF.

The chain has TRBV28 and TRBJ1-5, with 9 nucleotides matching TRBD1. The germline CDR1 and CDR2 sequences are MDHEN and SYDVKM. The junction had 6 bases not matched to a gene; V was cut back by 3 bases and J by 6 bases. This CDR3 contains 15 residues. CDR3 coding DNA: TGTGCCAGCAGTTTTGTGACAGGGGGATTTCAGCCCCAGCATTTT. Its translation: CASSFVTGGFQPQHF.

This sequence joins TRBV6-5 and TRBJ2-7; perhaps TRBD2 as D (6 bases). This CDR3 has 13 amino acids. From germline, CDR1 is MNHEY and CDR2 SVGAGI. V lost 6 bases to trimming and J lost 6 bases, with 15 bases between them. CDR3 residues: CASRRGSNSEQYF. DNA of the CDR3: TGTGCCAGCAGGCGGGGCAGCAATAGCGAGCAGTACTTC.

The V gene is TRBV28, the J gene TRBJ1-2; 9 nucleotides line up with TRBD1. The CDR3 is 16 residues long. Germline CDR1 reads MDHEN; CDR2 reads SYDVKM. Unmatched junction bases numbered 12, after V lost 3 bases and J lost 7 bases. In DNA, the CDR3 is TGTGCCAGCAGTTTCCTGTTGGGGACAGGGCTTTCTGGCTACACCTTC. Translated, it gives CASSFLLGTGLSGYTF.